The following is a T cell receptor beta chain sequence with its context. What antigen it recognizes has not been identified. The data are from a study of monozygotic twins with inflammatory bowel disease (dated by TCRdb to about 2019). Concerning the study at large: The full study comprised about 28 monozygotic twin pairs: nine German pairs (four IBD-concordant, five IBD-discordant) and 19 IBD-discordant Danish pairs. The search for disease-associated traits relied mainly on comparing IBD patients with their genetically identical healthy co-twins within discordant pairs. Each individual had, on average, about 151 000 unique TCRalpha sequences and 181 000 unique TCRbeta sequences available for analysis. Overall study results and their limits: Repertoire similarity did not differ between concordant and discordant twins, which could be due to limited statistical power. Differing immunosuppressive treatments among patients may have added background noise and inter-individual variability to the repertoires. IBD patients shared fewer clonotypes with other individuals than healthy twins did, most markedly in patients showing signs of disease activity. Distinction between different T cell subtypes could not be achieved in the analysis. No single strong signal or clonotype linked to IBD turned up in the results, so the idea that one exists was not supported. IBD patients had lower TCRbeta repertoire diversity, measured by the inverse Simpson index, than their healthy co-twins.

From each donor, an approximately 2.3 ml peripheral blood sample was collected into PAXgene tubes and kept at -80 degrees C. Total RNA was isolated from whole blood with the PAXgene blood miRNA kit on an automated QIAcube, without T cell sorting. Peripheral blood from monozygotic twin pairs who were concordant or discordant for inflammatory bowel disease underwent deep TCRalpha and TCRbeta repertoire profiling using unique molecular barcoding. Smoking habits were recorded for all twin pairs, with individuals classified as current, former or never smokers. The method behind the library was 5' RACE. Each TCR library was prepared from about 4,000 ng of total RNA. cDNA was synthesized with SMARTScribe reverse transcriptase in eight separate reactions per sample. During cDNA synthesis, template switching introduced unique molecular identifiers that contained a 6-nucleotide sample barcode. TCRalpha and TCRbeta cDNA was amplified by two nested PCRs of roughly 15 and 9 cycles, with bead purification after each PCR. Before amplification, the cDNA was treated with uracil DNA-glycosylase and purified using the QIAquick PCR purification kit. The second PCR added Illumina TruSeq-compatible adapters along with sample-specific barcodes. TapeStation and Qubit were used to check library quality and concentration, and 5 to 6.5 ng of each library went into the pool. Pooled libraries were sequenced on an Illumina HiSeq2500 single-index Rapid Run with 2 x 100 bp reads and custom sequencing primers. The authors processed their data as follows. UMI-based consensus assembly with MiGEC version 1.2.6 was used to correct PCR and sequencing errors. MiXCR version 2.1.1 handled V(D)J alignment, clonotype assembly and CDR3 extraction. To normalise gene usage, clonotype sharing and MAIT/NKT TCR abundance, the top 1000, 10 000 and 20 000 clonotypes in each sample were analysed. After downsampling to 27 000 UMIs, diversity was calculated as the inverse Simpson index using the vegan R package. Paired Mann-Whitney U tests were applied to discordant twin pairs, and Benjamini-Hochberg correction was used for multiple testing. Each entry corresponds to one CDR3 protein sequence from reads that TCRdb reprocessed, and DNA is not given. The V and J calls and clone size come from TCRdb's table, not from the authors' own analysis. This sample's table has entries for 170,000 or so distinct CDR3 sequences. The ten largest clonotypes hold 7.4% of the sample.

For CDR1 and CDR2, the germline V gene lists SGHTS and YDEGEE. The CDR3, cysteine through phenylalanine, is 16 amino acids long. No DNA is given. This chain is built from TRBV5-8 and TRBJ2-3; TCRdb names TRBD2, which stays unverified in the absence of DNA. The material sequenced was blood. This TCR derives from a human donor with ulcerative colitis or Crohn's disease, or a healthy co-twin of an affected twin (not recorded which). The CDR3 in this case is CASSPGLQRGTDTQYF. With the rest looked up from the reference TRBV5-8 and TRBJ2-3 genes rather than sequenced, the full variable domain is EAGVTQSPTHLIKTRGQQATLRCSPISGHTSVYWYQQALGLGLQFLLWYDEGEERNRGNFPPRFSGRQFPNYSSELNVNALELEDSALYLCASSPGLQRGTDTQYFGPGTRLTVL.